This TCR beta chain was observed in a study of shared clonotypes between healthy human individuals. Study-wide results and caveats: Among donors, clonotype sharing was expected to be affected by sequencing depth.

Produced via immunoSEQ multiplex PCR; TCRdb's table is partial and in-frame only. In the table there are around 2,100,000 clones, approximately 94% of which are singletons. Positively selected for CCR7, the CD45RO-negative cells used as naive CD8 cells excluded terminally differentiated effector memory CD45RA+ cells. Germline loops: CDR1 SEHNR, CDR2 FQNEAQ (reference sequence). This CDR3 is 13 amino acids long. Trimming pared 5 bases from V and 4 bases from J, leaving 11 bases between. Notes on this clone: Its antigen remains unidentified.

This chain connects TRBV7-9 to TRBJ1-1, with a weak D call TRBD1 (6 bases). The sequenced sample consisted of naive CD8+ T cells sorted from blood. This clonotype was obtained from a young man in good health. CDR3 nucleotides: TGTGCCAGCAGCACAGGGAGTGGCACTGAAGCTTTCTTT. This sequence encodes CASSTGSGTEAFF.